Included here is one TCR beta chain sequence, with context. It has no known antigen specificity. One base away there is no much larger clone; base qualities are not given. The sample belongs to a study of T cells after yellow fever vaccination (dated by TCRdb to between 2018 and 2020). For the wider study: The SMART-Seq v4 Ultra Low Input RNA kit was used to prepare libraries from fractions with low cell numbers. To follow T-cell clones before and after primary and booster YFV17D yellow fever vaccination, bulk TCR alpha and beta repertoires were sequenced over time. Two healthy male donors, one aged 18 to 30 and one aged 30 to 40 years, were included in the cohort. Blood samples were taken at several timepoints before and after primary and secondary immunization, and bulk PBMC replicates and cell subsets were isolated. The study at large found these results: The study included only a couple of donors, which limits how far the findings can be generalized. Compared with the primary T-cell response, the secondary T-cell response was faster but weaker, reaching its peak on day 5 rather than on day 15. A small fraction of clonotypes appeared in both the CD4 and CD8 compartments, likely as a result of convergent recombination. Computational filtering was needed because FACS-sorted repertoires could contain abundant contaminating clonotypes from the bulk population. After the booster, most of the clones that had expanded following primary vaccination were detected again (approximately 95% of CD4 and 80% to 90% of CD8), which suggests that memory was broadly maintained.

The sample's treatment or condition label, in plain terms: live attenuated yellow fever vaccine strain. At each blood-draw timepoint, two biological replicates of bulk PBMCs were collected. PBMCs were isolated from peripheral blood using a standard Ficoll-Paque protocol. RNA was extracted with TriZol from bulk PBMCs, CD4 and CD8 fractions, and dextramer-positive and dextramer-negative fractions. According to the germline V gene, CDR1 reads SGHVS and CDR2 reads FQNEAQ. V is trimmed back by 5 bases and J by 8 bases, and the junction contains 9 bases that no gene match accounts for. From the cysteine through the phenylalanine, the CDR3 covers 16 amino acids. The CDR3 DNA has 48 bases and is translated from base 1. TCR cDNA was synthesized by 5'RACE template switching, which introduced a universal primer site and unique molecular identifiers. Priming for cDNA synthesis came from both the TCR alpha and TCR beta constant segments. Libraries were amplified in two PCR steps, with sample barcodes and sequencing adapters added in the second step. Sequencing of libraries was performed on Illumina HiSeq 2500 (2x100 bp) or NovaSeq (2x150 bp). Turning to the authors' computational methods: Reads were demultiplexed and collapsed into UMI consensus sequences with MIGEC, and V(D)J alignment was performed with MiXCR. Clonotypes responding to the vaccine were identified with edgeR on replicate PBMC samples, with the criteria of FDR below 0.01 and a log2 fold change above 5 up to day 15. Each bulk clonotype received a CD4 or CD8 identity based on whether the sequenced CD4 or CD8 repertoire contained that clonotype at higher abundance. The raw public data were reprocessed by TCRdb itself: fastp quality trimming at Q25, MiXCR clonotype calling, in-frame beta chains only. One record per CDR3 amino acid sequence lists the most common genes and DNA. The V and J calls and clone size come from TCRdb's table, not from the authors' own analysis. The sample table holds approximately 300,000 distinct CDR3 sequences, of which around 6.8% were seen once. Together, the top ten hold 18% of the sample.

The sequenced sample was PBMCs, obtained roughly 45 days after the first yellow fever vaccination. The rearrangement combines TRBV7-8 with TRBJ1-4; 12 of the junction bases match TRBD1. The TCR sequence derives from a man between 18 and 29 years old who received the YFV17D yellow fever vaccine. The CDR3 has the sequence CASSLFRDRGREKLFF. The DNA sequence is as follows: TGTGCCAGCAGCCTATTCCGGGACAGGGGGCGAGAAAAACTGTTTTTT.